This entry lists 16 T cell receptor beta chains sequenced from one sample in a study of T cells after yellow fever vaccination. TCRdb called the 5' RACE reads again in MiXCR, with one record for every CDR3 protein. The table lists 200,000 to 300,000 distinct CDR3 sequences, 10% to 15% of them singletons. Sequenced here: CD4+ T cells sorted from PBMCs, sampled 45 days after the yellow fever booster vaccination. All receptors derive from a man in his thirties or forties who received the YFV17D yellow fever vaccine.

This clonotype showed up just a few times. The chain uses TRBV19 and TRBJ2-3; 10 nucleotides agree with TRBD2. This CDR3 is 15 amino acids long. Germline CDR1 and CDR2: LNHDA and SQIVND (reference sequence). With 6 bases clipped from V and 3 bases from J, the junction kept 6 bases outside the gene matches. Written as DNA, the CDR3 is TGTGCCAGTAGGGGTCCGACTAGCGGGACAGATACGCAGTATTTT. Amino acid sequence: CASRGPTSGTDTQYF.

The CDR3 DNA sequence: TGTGCCACCAGCAGAGTTACTGGGAAAGGAGAGACCCAGTACTTC. Amino acids: CATSRVTGKGETQYF. The chain links TRBV15 to TRBJ2-5; D call uncertain. V lost 1 base to trimming and J lost 4 bases, with 13 bases between them. Germline CDR1 is LNHNV and CDR2 is YYDKDF (reference sequence). CDR3 length: 15 residues.

Comments on this clonotype: Possible read error: a much larger clone is one base away. The rearrangement links TRBV12-3 or TRBV12-4 to TRBJ2-7, with 8 bases that match TRBD2. There are 13 residues in the CDR3. V dropped 10 bases and J dropped 3; count of bases not matched to a gene: 8. The CDR3 DNA sequence: TGTGCCACCAAGCCGAGCGGGAGCTACGAGCAGTACTTC. It yields the protein CATKPSGSYEQYF.

This clonotype was recorded a few times. The chain carries TRBV20-1 and TRBJ2-7; 7 nucleotides align to TRBD1. The CDR3 covers 12 residues. The V and J ends lost 6 bases and 4 bases, in that order; junction bases with no gene match: 6. In germline, CDR1 is DFQATT, CDR2 SNEGSKA (reference sequence). The CDR3 sequence is CSAQGQVYEQYF. CDR3 DNA: TGCAGTGCCCAAGGACAGGTTTACGAGCAGTACTTC.

Many counts were recorded for this clonotype. CDR3 bases: TGCAGTGCCAAGGACAGTTTTAATTCACCCCTCCACTTT. Translated: CSAKDSFNSPLHF. The chain combines TRBV20-1 with TRBJ1-6, with D perhaps matching TRBD1 (6 bases). Trimming took 6 bases from V and 6 from J, leaving 12 bases between them. Germline lookup yields CDR1 DFQATT and CDR2 SNEGSKA (reference sequence). This CDR3 region has 13 residues.

The chain is built from TRBV5-1 and TRBJ2-5; D not certain. V was clipped by 0 bases and J by 5 bases, with 14 bases between them. CDR1 is SGHRS and CDR2 is YFSETQ in the germline V gene. This CDR3 has 15 residues. The CDR3 loop reads CASSLDRPVLETQYF. The CDR3 nucleotides read TGCGCCAGCAGCTTGGATCGGCCCGTACTCGAGACCCAGTACTTC.

The rearrangement links TRBV27 to TRBJ2-2, with TRBD2 matching over 8 bases. CDR1 is MNHEY and CDR2 is SMNVEV in the germline V gene (reference sequence). Losses at the gene ends were 6 bases for V and 6 bases for J; bases not matched to a gene: 9. CDR3 length equals 15 residues. As DNA, the CDR3 is TGTGCCAGCAGCAGCCTAGCGGGTGCGGCCGGGGAGCTGTTTTTT. Its protein product is CASSSLAGAAGELFF.

This clonotype has more than one count but fewer than ten. The chain combines TRBV7-2 with TRBJ2-3; 10 bases are shared with TRBD2. The CDR3 contains 15 residues. Germline-derived CDR1 and CDR2 are SGHTA and FQGNSA. With V trimmed by 3 bases and J by 5 bases, 5 bases remained unmatched. This chain's CDR3 is CASSFSRLAGDTQYF. DNA of the CDR3: TGTGCCAGCAGCTTCTCTCGACTAGCGGGAGATACGCAGTATTTT.

The CDR3 region is CASSQVLYQPQHF. DNA of the CDR3: TGTGCCAGCAGTCAGGTTTTATATCAGCCCCAGCATTTT. The chain combines TRBV6-1 with TRBJ1-5; D unclear. The CDR3 spans 13 residues. V was trimmed by 5 bases and J by 5 bases, leaving 10 bases between them. Germline-derived CDR1 and CDR2 are MNHNS and SASEGT.

The chain has TRBV5-5 and TRBJ2-1; D gene unclear. Trimming shortened V by 4 bases and J by 1 base, and 12 bases separated the two germline ends. The germline V gene encodes CDR1 SGHKS and CDR2 YYEKEE (reference sequence). The CDR3 contains 15 residues. In nucleotides, the CDR3 is TGTGCCAGCAGCCTCGACGGAGAGTCCTACAATGAGCAGTTCTTC. Its protein is CASSLDGESYNEQFF.

The V and J genes are TRBV30 and TRBJ2-7; tentatively, D is TRBD1 (6 bases). V lost 5 bases and J lost 5, with 22 bases in between. CDR1 is GTSNPN and CDR2 is SVGIG in the germline V gene (reference sequence). The length of the CDR3 is 15 residues. This chain's CDR3 is CAWRDLGQSLNEQYF. The CDR3 nucleotides are TGTGCCTGGCGAGACCTCGGACAGTCCCTCAACGAGCAGTACTTC.

J is TRBJ2-3 and V is TRBV29-1; D may match TRBD1 or TRBD2 (7 bases each). V lost 6 bases to trimming and J lost 1 base, with 23 bases between them. CDR3 size: 17 residues. Germline V gene data show CDR1 as SQVTM and CDR2 as ANQGSEA. The CDR3 nucleotides read TGCAGCGTAGCCCGGGACAGTAGCGGGCCCGGCACAGATACGCAGTATTTT. This gives the protein CSVARDSSGPGTDTQYF.

J is TRBJ2-6 and V is TRBV6-2 or TRBV6-3; 8 bases map to TRBD1. The CDR3 contains 18 residues. CDR1 is MNHEY and CDR2 is SVGEGT in the germline V gene. J was trimmed by 0 bases and V by 2 bases; bases with no gene match: 6. Here the CDR3 DNA reads TGTGCCAGCAGTTACGCCAGGGGGCAAGACTCTGGGGCCAACGTCCTGACTTTC. Its protein product is CASSYARGQDSGANVLTF.

DNA of the CDR3: TGTGCCAGCAGCCAAGACGCGGCGGACCAGCCTGGCACAGATACGCAGTATTTT. Its translation is CASSQDAADQPGTDTQYF. The chain links TRBV4-2 to TRBJ2-3; D gene unclear. Germline V gene lookup returns CDR1 LGHNA and CDR2 YNFKEQ. The CDR3 has 18 amino acids. Trimming removed 0 bases at V and 1 base at J, with 17 bases between.

The chain employs TRBV5-4 and TRBJ2-2; weak D call: TRBD1 (6 bases). V was shortened by 3 bases and J by 0 bases, with 12 bases between the two germline ends. The CDR3 is 16 amino acids. Per germline, CDR1 SGHNT and CDR2 YYREEE (reference sequence). CDR3 protein: CASSSRAGANTGELFF. In nucleotides, the CDR3 is TGTGCCAGCAGCTCGCGGGCAGGGGCGAACACCGGGGAGCTGTTTTTT.

This chain links TRBV25-1 with TRBJ2-1; TRBD2 aligns across 9 bases. This CDR3 contains 15 residues. Trimming cost V 2 bases and J 7 bases; bases outside gene matches: 6. Per germline, CDR1 MGHDK and CDR2 SYGVNS. The DNA of the CDR3 is TGTGCCAGCAGTGAAATAGCGGGAGTTTTAAATGAGCAGTTCTTC. This codes for CASSEIAGVLNEQFF.